These T cell receptor beta chains were read from a single sample in a study of blood T cell repertoires in COVID-19. Assay used: immunoSEQ multiplex PCR; TCRdb lists only in-frame clones, some missing. The sample records 120,000 or so clones, around 79% being singletons. The sequencing input was peripheral blood. The receptor source for this set is a man between 65 and 85 years old with acute or convalescent COVID-19. The CDR3 runs from the conserved cysteine through the conserved F or W. Each record gives: CDR3 DNA, CDR3 protein, clone size, V gene, J gene, D gene, CDR3 length. A D gene is named only where the DNA matches it firmly. Some rows mark clone size as missing; the rest say once, few, many or name a class of expanded clone.

TGTGCCAGCAGAGTACAGGGAGCGGATGGCTACACCTTC	CASRVQGADGYTF	few	TRBV6-6	TRBJ1-2	.	13
TGTGCCTGGAGTAGGGCTAGCGGGGGGAACAATGAGCAGTTCTTC	CAWSRASGGNNEQFF	.	TRBV30	TRBJ2-1	TRBD2	15
TGTGCCACCACTGGACAGGCGGCCTCCTACGAGCAGTACTTC	CATTGQAASYEQYF	.	TRBV24-1	TRBJ2-7	TRBD1	14
TGTGCCAGCAGCTTGGAGGCGATAGCGGGGGGGGCCGGGGAGCTGTTTTTT	CASSLEAIAGGAGELFF	.	TRBV5-4	TRBJ2-2	TRBD2	17
TGTGCCAGCAGCAGGACTAGCGGGGGGGTAGGCAATGAGCAGTTCTTC	CASSRTSGGVGNEQFF	.	TRBV7-2	TRBJ2-1	TRBD2	16
TGTGCCAGCAGTCGGACACCGGAGGGAAATCAGCCCCAGCATTTT	CASSRTPEGNQPQHF	.	TRBV6-5	TRBJ1-5	.	15
TGTGCCAGCTCACCAAGCCATGGCTCTTTAAGGGGGACCCAGTACTTC	CASSPSHGSLRGTQYF	.	TRBV18	TRBJ2-5	.	16
TGTGCCAGCAGCTACGGACAGGGGGTCACAGATACGCAGTATTTT	CASSYGQGVTDTQYF	.	TRBV2	TRBJ2-3	TRBD1	15
TGTGCCACCAGCAGAAGAATGTCAGGGGCGGGCTCTGGAAACACCATATATTTT	CATSRRMSGAGSGNTIYF	.	TRBV15	TRBJ1-3	.	18
TGTGCCAGCAGCCAGGGTTCGTGGCAGCCCCAGCATTTT	CASSQGSWQPQHF	.	TRBV12-3/TRBV12-4	TRBJ1-5	.	13
TGCGCCAGCAGCCCAGGACCCGAGGGTGTTGAAAAACTGTTTTTT	CASSPGPEGVEKLFF	.	TRBV5-1	TRBJ1-4	.	15
TGCGCCAGCAGCACAGGAGGGTCCTACAATGAGCAGTTCTTC	CASSTGGSYNEQFF	few	TRBV5-1	TRBJ2-1	.	14
TGCGCCAGCAGCCAGGTAGACAGGTCGGACTCTGGAAACACCATATATTTT	CASSQVDRSDSGNTIYF	.	TRBV4-3	TRBJ1-3	.	17
TGCGCCAGCAGAAATTTTGGGCACACGAGTAAAAGGTGGTACGAGCAGTACTTC	CASRNFGHTSKRWYEQYF	.	TRBV10-1	TRBJ2-7	.	18
TGTGCCAGCAGCGTATCTGAGGGGGGGCCCGCCGATGAGCAGTTCTTC	CASSVSEGGPADEQFF	.	TRBV9	TRBJ2-1	.	16
TGCGCCAGCAGCCCCGAGGGAGAGACCCAGTACTTC	CASSPEGETQYF	.	TRBV5-1	TRBJ2-5	.	12
TGTGCCAGCAGTGAAGCGCTGTACCTAGGAGAGCAGTTCTTC	CASSEALYLGEQFF	.	TRBV6-1	TRBJ2-1	.	14
TGCGCCAGCAGCCTCTCGAGTAACTATGGCTACACCTTC	CASSLSSNYGYTF	.	TRBV4-3	TRBJ1-2	.	13
TGTGCCAGCAGTGAAACGGCAGCCCCGGGTGGCTACACCTTC	CASSETAAPGGYTF	.	TRBV2	TRBJ1-2	.	14
TGTGCCACCAGTGATTCGTTGTCTACAACTAATGAAAAACTGTTTTTT	CATSDSLSTTNEKLFF	.	TRBV24-1	TRBJ1-4	.	16
TGTGCCAGCAGTACTAGGACCTCACCTAGAGATCAGCCCCAGCATTTT	CASSTRTSPRDQPQHF	.	TRBV6-4	TRBJ1-5	.	16
TGTGCCAGCAGCTCCCGAGGGCAGTCCTATGGCTACACCTTC	CASSSRGQSYGYTF	.	TRBV7-9	TRBJ1-2	.	14
TGCGCCAGCTCCTGGCAGGGGACAGGGAGCACAGATACGCAGTATTTT	CASSWQGTGSTDTQYF	.	TRBV5-1	TRBJ2-3	TRBD1	16
TGCGCCAGCAGCCTGGCATTGGCCTATGGCTACACCTTC	CASSLALAYGYTF	.	TRBV5-1	TRBJ1-2	.	13
TGTGCCAGCAGAGAACCCCGGGACAGCTACACTGAAGCTTTCTTT	CASREPRDSYTEAFF	.	TRBV9	TRBJ1-1	TRBD1	15
TGTGCCAGCAGCCGACAGGACAGGGGAAATTCACCCCTCCACTTT	CASSRQDRGNSPLHF	once	TRBV2	TRBJ1-6	TRBD1	15
TGTGCCTGGAGTGGAGGTACATATGGCTACACCTTC	CAWSGGTYGYTF	.	TRBV30	TRBJ1-2	.	12
TGTGCCAGCAGCTCGCTATGGTCAGGGGTCCTCGACTATGGCTACACCTTC	CASSSLWSGVLDYGYTF	many	TRBV7-9	TRBJ1-2	.	17
TGTGCCAGCAGCTTAGACAGGGTACGGACCGGGGAGCTGTTTTTT	CASSLDRVRTGELFF	once	TRBV7-3	TRBJ2-2	TRBD1	15
TGCGCCAGCAGCCGTGGGACTCACAATGAGCAGTTCTTC	CASSRGTHNEQFF	.	TRBV4-3	TRBJ2-1	.	13
TGTGCCAGCAGCTTAAGAGGCTACCGCTCGGGGGCCCAGTACTTC	CASSLRGYRSGAQYF	.	TRBV11-2	TRBJ2-5	.	15
TGTGCCAGCAGGATGACAGGGATGCGGAATCAGCCCCAGCATTTT	CASRMTGMRNQPQHF	.	TRBV2	TRBJ1-5	TRBD1	15
TGTGCCAGCAGCAAGCGTGCAACTAATGAAAAACTGTTTTTT	CASSKRATNEKLFF	.	TRBV9	TRBJ1-4	.	14
TGTGCCAGCATCGACGGGGGTAGCGGGTACAATGAGCAGTTCTTC	CASIDGGSGYNEQFF	.	TRBV6-5	TRBJ2-1	TRBD2	15
TGTGCCAGCAGTTACCAAGGGGGCGAGCAGTACTTC	CASSYQGGEQYF	.	TRBV12-3/TRBV12-4	TRBJ2-7	.	12
TGTGCCAGCAGCTTGGGTGGGCCCACAGATACGCAGTATTTT	CASSLGGPTDTQYF	.	TRBV5-4	TRBJ2-3	.	14
TGTGCCAGCAGTTTAGTGCCGGGATGGGCTTTCTTT	CASSLVPGWAFF	.	TRBV12-3/TRBV12-4	TRBJ1-1	.	12
TGTGCCAGCAGCAGGTCGGGGAATATTGAAGCTTTCTTT	CASSRSGNIEAFF	.	TRBV7-2	TRBJ1-1	.	13
TGCAGCGTTGTCGCAGGGGTTGGGTCCAATGAGCAGTTCTTC	CSVVAGVGSNEQFF	.	TRBV29-1	TRBJ2-1	.	14
TGCGCCAGCAGCCCCGGACTAGCGGGGGGCCCCGCTCAAGAGACCCAGTACTTC	CASSPGLAGGPAQETQYF	.	TRBV5-1	TRBJ2-5	TRBD2	18
TGTGCCAGCAGCCCGGATAGCAGCTCCTACAATGAGCAGTTCTTC	CASSPDSSSYNEQFF	.	TRBV4-2	TRBJ2-1	.	15
TGTGCCAGCAGCAACGACAGGGCTTATTCACCCCTCCACTTT	CASSNDRAYSPLHF	.	TRBV7-2	TRBJ1-6	TRBD1	14
TGCGCCAGCAGCCAAGATAGCCGACAGGACAATGAGCAGTTCTTC	CASSQDSRQDNEQFF	.	TRBV4-3	TRBJ2-1	.	15
TGTGCCAGCAGCCCAAGGGACAGGGGGCTGTCTGGGGCCAACGTCCTGACTTTC	CASSPRDRGLSGANVLTF	.	TRBV7-9	TRBJ2-6	TRBD1	18
TGTGCCTGGACTAATCCCGGACAGGGGGCTCTTTCTAAGCAGTACTTC	CAWTNPGQGALSKQYF	.	TRBV30	TRBJ2-7	TRBD1	16
TGTGCCAGCAGCTTATCCCTACGCTCCTACGAGCAGTACTTC	CASSLSLRSYEQYF	many	TRBV11-3	TRBJ2-7	.	14
TGTGCCAGCAGTTACGGGACAGCAGAACCTTATGGCTACACCTTC	CASSYGTAEPYGYTF	few	TRBV6-2/TRBV6-3	TRBJ1-2	TRBD1	15
TGTGCCAGCAGTCCGCACCTGGTGGTATTGAGTGACGAGCAGTACTTC	CASSPHLVVLSDEQYF	.	TRBV6-2/TRBV6-3	TRBJ2-7	.	16
TGTGCCAGCAGCTATACGTGGGAGGACTCACCCCTCCACTTT	CASSYTWEDSPLHF	.	TRBV5-4	TRBJ1-6	.	14
TGCGCCAGCAGACTACTAGCGGGGCCCCAAGAGACCCAGTACTTC	CASRLLAGPQETQYF	.	TRBV5-1	TRBJ2-5	TRBD2	15
TGCGCCAGCAGCCAATCCTGGACAGGGGCGCTCGATGGCTACACCTTC	CASSQSWTGALDGYTF	.	TRBV4-3	TRBJ1-2	TRBD1	16
TGTGCCAGCAGTCCGAGACAGGCCGGGGGGGAAGCTTTCTTT	CASSPRQAGGEAFF	.	TRBV2	TRBJ1-1	.	14
TGTGCCAGCAGCCTCAGAAACAGCATGAACACTGAAGCTTTCTTT	CASSLRNSMNTEAFF	.	TRBV13	TRBJ1-1	.	15
TGCGCCAGCAGCGCCACCCGGGGGGACCACGAGCAGTACTTC	CASSATRGDHEQYF	.	TRBV5-1	TRBJ2-7	TRBD2	14